Below are 8 T cell receptor beta chains sequenced from a single sample in a study of blood T cell repertoires in COVID-19. The table came from immunoSEQ multiplex PCR; TCRdb's copy has only in-frame clones and leaves some out. The sample records 350,000 to 550,000 clones, over 75% being singletons. Material: PBMCs or T cells enriched from blood (not recorded which). Receptor source: a man between 25 and 39 years old who had recovered from COVID-19.

The chain links TRBV19 to TRBJ1-6; D possibly corresponds to TRBD1 (6 bases). CDR1 and CDR2 from the germline V gene are LNHDA and SQIVND (reference sequence). V dropped 9 bases and J dropped 0 bases, with 9 bases sitting between them. The CDR3 sequence is 14 residues long. The CDR3 DNA sequence: TGTGCCAGCGGACAGAGCTCCTATAATTCACCCCTCCACTTT. This codes for CASGQSSYNSPLHF.

As for this clone: Sequence at one end of the junction differs from germline and may be a read error. The rearrangement uses TRBV3-1 (or the pseudogene TRBV3-2) and TRBJ2-1; no clear D gene. The CDR3 is 14 residues long. Per the germline V gene, CDR1 is LGHDT and CDR2 is YNNKEL (reference sequence). The CDR3 DNA is TGTGCCAGCAGCCAAGAAGGTAGCTACCATGAGCAGTTCTTC. Protein sequence: CASSQEGSYHEQFF.

This rearrangement joins TRBV7-9 to TRBJ2-3; 9 positions agree with TRBD1. Germline-derived CDR1 and CDR2 are SEHNR and FQNEAQ (reference sequence). CDR3 size: 14 residues. V lost 2 bases and J lost 6; bases outside the gene matches: 3. The CDR3 coding sequence is TGTGCCAGCAGCTTAACAGGGGGCAGGGATACGCAGTATTTT. This gives the protein CASSLTGGRDTQYF.

The chain has TRBV7-6 and TRBJ1-1, with 8 bases that match TRBD1. The CDR3 has 14 amino acids. Germline CDR1 is SGHVS and CDR2 is FNYEAQ. V lost 1 base to trimming and J lost 9 bases; unmatched junction nucleotides: 7. CDR3 nucleotide sequence: TGTGCCAGCAGCTTAGGAACAGGGGGGGGTAAAGCTTTCTTT. This encodes CASSLGTGGGKAFF. The full variable domain, with the rest looked up from reference TRBV7-6 and TRBJ1-1, is GAGVSQSPRYKVTKRGQDVALRCDPISGHVSLYWYRQALGQGPEFLTYFNYEAQQDKSGLPNDRFSAERPEGSISTLTIQRTEQRDSAMYRCASSLGTGGGKAFFGQGTRLTVV.

This clone occurred a few times. V is TRBV2 and J is TRBJ2-2; no firm D call. V lost 2 bases and J 4 bases, leaving 5 bases between the germline ends. The CDR3 covers 13 residues. Germline values: CDR1 SNHLY, CDR2 FYNNEI. Here the CDR3 DNA reads TGTGCCAGCAGTGAATACGGCACCGGGGAGCTGTTTTTT. Protein: CASSEYGTGELFF. Together with reference TRBV2 and TRBJ2-2, the CDR3 gives the full variable domain: EPEVTQTPSHQVTQMGQEVILRCVPISNHLYFYWYRQILGQKVEFLVSFYNNEISEKSEIFDDQFSVERPDGSNFTLKIRSTKLEDSAMYFCASSEYGTGELFFGEGSRLTVL.

V usage is TRBV30 and J usage is TRBJ2-2, with unresolved D. V lost 7 bases and J 1 base, leaving 7 bases between the germline ends. Germline CDR1 and CDR2: GTSNPN and SVGIG (reference sequence). The CDR3 runs 12 residues. DNA of the CDR3: TGTGCCTACTCGAGGAACACCGGGGAGCTGTTTTTT. This translates into CAYSRNTGELFF.

The V call is TRBV27, the J call TRBJ1-5, with 7 positions matching TRBD1. Looked up from germline, CDR1 is MNHEY and CDR2 is SMNVEV (reference sequence). This CDR3 is 15 amino acids long. V dropped 6 bases and J dropped 1; count of bases not matched to a gene: 6. Written as DNA, the CDR3 is TGTGCCAGCAGCAACAGGGGCCTGAGCAATCAGCCCCAGCATTTT. It yields the protein CASSNRGLSNQPQHF.

This clone was detected once. The chain uses TRBV3-1 (or the pseudogene TRBV3-2) and TRBJ1-5; unclear D gene. Germline-derived CDR1 and CDR2 are LGHDT and YNNKEL (reference sequence). Trimming cost V 1 base and J 11 bases, with 12 bases left between them. CDR3 length: 13 residues. CDR3 sequence (DNA): TGTGCCAGCAGCCAAGCCGACGGAGTGGCCCAGCATTTT. This encodes CASSQADGVAQHF.